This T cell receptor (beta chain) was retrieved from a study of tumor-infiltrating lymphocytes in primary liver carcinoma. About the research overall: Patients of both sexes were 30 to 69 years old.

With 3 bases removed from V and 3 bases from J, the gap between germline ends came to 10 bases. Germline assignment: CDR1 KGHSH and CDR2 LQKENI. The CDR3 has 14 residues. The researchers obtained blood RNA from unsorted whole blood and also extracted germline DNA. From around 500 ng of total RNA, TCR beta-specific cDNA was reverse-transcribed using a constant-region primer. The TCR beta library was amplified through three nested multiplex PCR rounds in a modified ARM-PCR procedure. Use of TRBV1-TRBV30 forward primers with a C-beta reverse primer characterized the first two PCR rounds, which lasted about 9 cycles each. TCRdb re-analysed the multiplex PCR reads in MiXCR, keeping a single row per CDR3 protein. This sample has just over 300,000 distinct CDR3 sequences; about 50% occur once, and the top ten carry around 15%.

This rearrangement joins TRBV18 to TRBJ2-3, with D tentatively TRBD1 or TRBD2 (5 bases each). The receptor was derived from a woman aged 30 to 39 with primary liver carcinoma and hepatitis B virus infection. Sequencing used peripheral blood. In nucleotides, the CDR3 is TGTGCCAGCTCACCGCCAGGGAGAACAGATACGCAGTATTTT. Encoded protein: CASSPPGRTDTQYF.